This TCR beta chain was observed in a study of beta chain features in type 1 diabetes. Overall study context: Similarity in age, gender and cell yields was seen between patients and healthy donors.

Every bit of the isolated RNA underwent reverse transcription, so sequencing read expressed TCRB transcripts. Assay: immunoSEQ multiplex PCR; the TCRdb copy retains only in-frame clones and omits some. The table records some 240,000 clones, around 15% of them present only once. Germline CDR1 and CDR2: SQVTM and ANQGSEA. The CDR3 runs to 13 residues. V was shortened by 7 bases and J by 3 bases, with 15 bases between the two germline ends. Study-wide results and limits: Equally in patients and controls, shorter templates might have been favored by PCR. Across patients, naive, central memory and Treg TCRB repertoires exhibited apparently greater similarity than was observed across healthy donors. Moderately but significantly shorter TCRB CDR3s were found in Type 1 diabetes patients in all four CD4+ subsets.

A heparinised blood draw that averaged about 110 mL was obtained once from each donor. A remark on this clone: The target antigen is unknown.

Material: naive CD4+ T cells from blood. The genes are TRBV29-1 and TRBJ1-1; D is possibly TRBD1 (5 bases). The sequence came from a man younger than 45 with type 1 diabetes. CDR3 residues: CSGGGGTYTEAFF. CDR3 in DNA: TGCAGCGGGGGCGGAGGGACTTACACTGAAGCTTTCTTT. Full variable domain (rest looked up from reference TRBV29-1 and TRBJ1-1): SAVISQKPSRDICQRGTSLTIQCQVDSQVTMMFWYRQQPGQSLTLIATANQGSEATYESGFVIDKFPISRPNLTFSTLTVSNMSPEDSSIYLCSGGGGTYTEAFFGQGTRLTVV.